This T cell receptor (beta chain) was sequenced for a study of blood T cells in healthy people across ages (dated by TCRdb to between 2014 and 2017). Notes on the research overall: In model experiments, template switching captured about one uniquely barcoded TCR beta cDNA molecule for every two T cells. Age-related changes in TCR beta repertoire diversity were measured in the study by deep sequencing normalized with unique cDNA molecular identifiers. Donors were grouped into four age groups: young (average about 15 years), middle-aged (around 39), aged (around 60) and long-lived (roughly 80). To avoid experimental bias, donors of different ages were distributed randomly across sequencing lanes. Two additional independent replicas of 1 million unique cDNA reads from the same blood draw were analyzed for two donors (one aged 18 to 29 and one aged 80 or older).

Cut back by 6 bases and 5 bases, the V and J ends lie 19 bases apart. CDR1 and CDR2 (SQVTM, ANQGSEA) derive from the germline V gene. CDR3 length: 14 amino acids, cysteine to phenylalanine. Only CDR3 DNA remains: 42 bases, in frame from the first base. The method behind the library was 5' RACE. Instrument used: Illumina HiSeq 2500. The second PCR ran for about 6 to 12 cycles and used a J-beta primer mix along with a sample-barcoded 5' primer. A template-switch 5' adaptor carrying 12 random nucleotides introduced a unique molecular identifier onto each TCR beta cDNA molecule. Each sample yielded at least 2.5 million CDR3-containing paired-end reads. First-strand cDNA synthesis was performed from all RNA using the Mint cDNA synthesis kit, with priming by a TRBC-specific oligonucleotide. After uracil-DNA glycosylase treatment, a first 18-cycle PCR used universal primers M1SS and BC2_uni_R on all cDNA. The paper's data handling went like this. Normalization of each sample was performed by random selection of 1 million high-quality reads, each carrying a distinct molecular identifier. Reads sharing molecular identifiers were discarded rather than binned into consensus sequences. MiTCR, run with a Q25 quality threshold and the strictest error-elimination algorithm, handled CDR3 identification, clonotype clustering and error correction. Lower-bound total TCR beta diversity was estimated with a nonparametric unseen species model using Euler transformation. Through fastp at Q25 and MiXCR, TCRdb rebuilt clones from the public reads, retaining in-frame beta chains. Entries are consolidated by CDR3 protein sequence, retaining the most common genes and DNA. TCRdb's processing, not the authors', yielded these V and J calls. The sample table contains some 1.5 million distinct CDR3 sequences; only one count was recorded for under 30% of them. The ten largest clones capture roughly 8% of the sample.

Here is what the overall study found, with its caveats: As age increased, observed TCR beta diversity per million T cells dropped in a roughly linear way, and a significant reduction was already evident by age 40. Total diversity estimates from one million sequenced T cells were considered lower bounds and underestimates. Because profiling used bulk unsorted PBMCs, naive and antigen-experienced compartments could not be compared conclusively. Because donor CMV infection status was unknown, age-related changes in expanded clonotypes were potentially confounded. Compared with the aged group, the long-lived group had more naive CD4+ T cells, fewer expanded clones and increased TCR diversity, suggesting age selection. Observed TCR beta diversity correlated strongly with the percentage of naive T cells measured by flow cytometry.

The 39 donors, aged 6 to 90 years, were systemically healthy Caucasian individuals from Russia. Each donor gave 8 to 10 milliliters of peripheral blood, drawn into EDTA-treated Vacutainer tubes. PBMCs were isolated by Ficoll-Paque density-gradient centrifugation, with at least 7 million obtained per sample. Total RNA, at least 5 micrograms per sample, was extracted from PBMCs with Trizol reagent. For every donor, flow cytometry on a PBMC aliquot measured the percentage of naive CD45RAhigh/CD27high T cells. This clonotype was seen repeatedly, ten times or more. There is no known antigen for this receptor. One base away there is no much larger clone; base qualities are not given.

The chain is assembled from TRBV29-1 and TRBJ2-5, with no confidently assigned D gene. This clonotype originated in a woman younger than 45 in good health. What was sequenced was blood. The nucleotide sequence reads TGCAGCGTCCCTAGAATTGGTCGTAGTGAGACCCAGTACTTC. Translation gives CSVPRIGRSETQYF.